This T cell receptor (beta chain) is from a study of blood T cell repertoires in COVID-19. TCRdb's table, derived via immunoSEQ multiplex PCR, lists solely in-frame clones and lacks some. This table has more than 200,000 clones, roughly 90% appearing once. The CDR3 runs to 17 residues. The V and J ends lost 2 bases and 4 bases, in that order; junction bases with no gene match: 6. Germline-derived CDR1 and CDR2 are SGHRS and YFSETQ. This TCR was sampled from a human donor in a cohort sampled during active COVID-19. The sequenced material came from peripheral blood. The chain joins TRBV5-1 to TRBJ2-5; 15 nucleotides align to TRBD2. CDR3 amino acids: CASSFGLAGGFRETQYF. DNA for the CDR3: TGCGCCAGCAGCTTCGGACTAGCGGGGGGGTTTCGAGAGACCCAGTACTTC.